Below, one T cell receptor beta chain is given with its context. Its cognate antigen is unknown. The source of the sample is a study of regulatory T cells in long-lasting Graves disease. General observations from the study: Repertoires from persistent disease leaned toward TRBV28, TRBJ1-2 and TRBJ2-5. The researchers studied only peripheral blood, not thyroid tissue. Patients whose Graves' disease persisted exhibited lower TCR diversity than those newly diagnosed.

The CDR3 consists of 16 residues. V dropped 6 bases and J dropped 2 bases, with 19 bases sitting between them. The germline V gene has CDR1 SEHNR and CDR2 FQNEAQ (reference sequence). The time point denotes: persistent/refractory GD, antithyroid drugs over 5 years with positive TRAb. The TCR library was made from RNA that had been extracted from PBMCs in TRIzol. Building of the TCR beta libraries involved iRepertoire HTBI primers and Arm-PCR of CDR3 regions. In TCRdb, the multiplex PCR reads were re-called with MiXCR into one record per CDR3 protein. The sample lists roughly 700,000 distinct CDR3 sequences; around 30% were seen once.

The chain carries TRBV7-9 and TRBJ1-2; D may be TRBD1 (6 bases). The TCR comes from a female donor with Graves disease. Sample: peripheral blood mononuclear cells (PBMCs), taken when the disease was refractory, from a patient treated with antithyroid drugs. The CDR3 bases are TGTGCCAGCAGTCCAACTACCCGGACAGCCAACTATGGCTACACCTTC. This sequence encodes CASSPTTRTANYGYTF.